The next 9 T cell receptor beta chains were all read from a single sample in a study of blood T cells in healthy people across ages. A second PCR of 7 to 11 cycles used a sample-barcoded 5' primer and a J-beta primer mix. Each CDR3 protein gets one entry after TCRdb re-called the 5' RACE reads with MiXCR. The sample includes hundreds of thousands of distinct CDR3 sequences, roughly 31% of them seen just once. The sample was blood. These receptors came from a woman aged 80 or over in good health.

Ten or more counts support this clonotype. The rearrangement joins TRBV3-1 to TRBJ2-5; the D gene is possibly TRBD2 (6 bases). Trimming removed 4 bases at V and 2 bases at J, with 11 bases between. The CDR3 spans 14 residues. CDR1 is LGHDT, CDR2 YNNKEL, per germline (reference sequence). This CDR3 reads CASSRRREQETQYF. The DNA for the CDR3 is TGTGCCAGCAGCCGGAGACGGGAGCAAGAGACCCAGTACTTC.

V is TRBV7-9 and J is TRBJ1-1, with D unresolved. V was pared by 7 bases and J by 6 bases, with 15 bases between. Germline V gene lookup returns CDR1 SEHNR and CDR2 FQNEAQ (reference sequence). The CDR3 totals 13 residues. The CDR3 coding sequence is TGTGCCAGCACCCCGGGCCCCGGGGCTGAAGCTTTCTTT. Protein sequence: CASTPGPGAEAFF.

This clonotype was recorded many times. Here the CDR3 reads CSARTGQAHTYEQYF. For the CDR3, the DNA is TGCAGTGCGCGTACGGGACAGGCCCATACCTACGAGCAGTACTTC. The chain is built from TRBV20-1 and TRBJ2-7; 8 nucleotides match TRBD1. V shed 6 bases and J 2 bases; nucleotides not matched to a gene: 12. The length of the CDR3 is 15 residues. CDR1 is DFQATT, CDR2 SNEGSKA, per germline (reference sequence).

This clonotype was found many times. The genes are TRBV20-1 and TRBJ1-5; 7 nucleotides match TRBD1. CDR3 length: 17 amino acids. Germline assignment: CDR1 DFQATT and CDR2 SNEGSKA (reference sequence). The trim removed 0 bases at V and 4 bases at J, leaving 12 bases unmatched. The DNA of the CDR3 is TGCAGTGCTAGAGATGGAGCAGGGGGTTTCAGGAATCAGCCCCAGCATTTT. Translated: CSARDGAGGFRNQPQHF.

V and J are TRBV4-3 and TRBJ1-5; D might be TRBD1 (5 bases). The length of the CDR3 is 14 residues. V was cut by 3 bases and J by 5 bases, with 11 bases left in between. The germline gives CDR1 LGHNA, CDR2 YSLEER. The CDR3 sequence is CASSQGLSDQPQHF. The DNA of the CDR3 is TGCGCCAGCAGCCAGGGACTATCTGATCAGCCCCAGCATTTT.

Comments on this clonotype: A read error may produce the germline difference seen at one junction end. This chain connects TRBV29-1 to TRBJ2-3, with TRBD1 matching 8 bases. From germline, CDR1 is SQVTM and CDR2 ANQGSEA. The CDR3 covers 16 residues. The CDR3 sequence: CGVDRAQGARTDTQYF. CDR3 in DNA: TGCGGCGTTGATAGGGCCCAGGGGGCGCGAACAGATACGCAGTATTTT.

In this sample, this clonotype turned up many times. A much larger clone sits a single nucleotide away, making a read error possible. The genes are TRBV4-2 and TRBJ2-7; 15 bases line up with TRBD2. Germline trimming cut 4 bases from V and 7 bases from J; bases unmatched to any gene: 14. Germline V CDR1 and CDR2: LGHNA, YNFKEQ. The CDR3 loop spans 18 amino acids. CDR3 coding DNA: TGTGCCAGCAGCCCCCGGACTAGCGGGGGGGGATCCTACAATGAGCAGTACTTC. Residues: CASSPRTSGGGSYNEQYF.

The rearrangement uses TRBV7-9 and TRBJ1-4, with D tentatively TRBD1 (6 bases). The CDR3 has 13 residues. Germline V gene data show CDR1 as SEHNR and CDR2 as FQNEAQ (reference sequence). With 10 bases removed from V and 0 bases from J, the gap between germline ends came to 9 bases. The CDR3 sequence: CATGGATNEKLFF. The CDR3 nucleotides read TGTGCCACGGGGGGCGCAACTAATGAAAAACTGTTTTTT.

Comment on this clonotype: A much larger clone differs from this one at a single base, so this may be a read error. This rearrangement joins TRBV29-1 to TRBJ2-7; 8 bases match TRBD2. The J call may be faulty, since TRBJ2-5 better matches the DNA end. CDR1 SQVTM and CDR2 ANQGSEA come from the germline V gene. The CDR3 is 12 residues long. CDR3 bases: TGCAGGGTTGCGCTAGCGGGTGAGACCCAGTACTTC. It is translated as CRVALAGETQYF.